The 31 T cell receptor beta chains given below trace back to one sample, sequenced in a study of spatial heterogeneity in lung cancer. Time point meaning: blood at routine non-recurrence follow-up after resection. Frozen PBMC, nontumor lung or tumor provided whole RNA, which was sequenced unsorted. In TCRdb, the 5' RACE reads were re-called with MiXCR into one record per CDR3 protein. The data show about 30,000 distinct CDR3 sequences, 4.5% to 7.5% seen once. Sequenced here: PBMCs, sampled at follow-up. The source of these receptors is a male donor with early-stage non-small cell lung cancer.

This clonotype was seen ten or more times. The chain is built from TRBV20-1 and TRBJ1-4; D gene uncertain. V was shortened by 3 bases and J by 13 bases, with 18 bases between the two germline ends. This CDR3 contains 13 residues. CDR1 is DFQATT and CDR2 is SNEGSKA in the germline V gene (reference sequence). CDR3 coding DNA: TGCAGTGCTAGTGGTGGGGTCGAATCCGTACTGTTTTTT. Encoded protein: CSASGGVESVLFF.

This clonotype was counted a few times. The chain uses TRBV11-3 and TRBJ1-1; no clear D. Looked up from germline, CDR1 is SGHNT and CDR2 is YENEEA. V was clipped by 5 bases and J by 7 bases, with 11 bases between them. This CDR3 comprises 12 residues. The CDR3 region is CASSPDDGEAFF. As DNA, the CDR3 is TGTGCCAGCAGCCCCGATGACGGTGAAGCTTTCTTT.

Only a few counts were recorded for this clonotype. This chain joins TRBV12-3 or TRBV12-4 and TRBJ1-2; TRBD1 might be the D (6 bases). This CDR3 region has 13 residues. Trimming left V 1 base short and J 8 bases short, with 11 bases between. CDR3 coding DNA: TGTGCCAGCAGTTTAGGGAACAGGGACGGCTACACCTTC. Its translation: CASSLGNRDGYTF.

This clonotype appeared a few times. The V and J genes are TRBV9 and TRBJ2-7; 9 nucleotides align to TRBD2. The V and J ends lost 0 bases and 5 bases, in that order; junction bases with no gene match: 9. The CDR3 is made up of 16 amino acids. Germline CDR1 SGDLS, CDR2 YYNGEE. The CDR3 loop is CASSVDPERGAHEQYF. Written as DNA, the CDR3 is TGTGCCAGCAGCGTAGATCCTGAGCGGGGGGCCCACGAGCAGTACTTC.

This clonotype was seen more than once but under ten times. V usage is TRBV6-2 or TRBV6-3 and J usage is TRBJ2-7; weak D call: TRBD1 (6 bases). CDR1 and CDR2 (germline): MNHEY, SVGEGT. CDR3 length equals 13 residues. Trimming removed 6 bases at V and 3 bases at J, with 12 bases between. The CDR3 here is CASRGTNVYEQYF. The DNA for the CDR3 is TGTGCCAGCAGGGGGACAAACGTCTACGAGCAGTACTTC.

This clonotype was counted at least ten times. The rearrangement uses TRBV18 and TRBJ2-7; TRBD1 aligns across 7 bases. The CDR3 length is 14 residues. Germline CDR1 reads KGHSH; CDR2 reads LQKENI. V trimming: 4 bases; J trimming: 4 bases; junction bases outside the gene matches: 7. The CDR3 sequence is CASSRGTEPYEQYV. DNA of the CDR3: TGTGCCAGCTCACGAGGGACAGAGCCTTACGAGCAGTACGTC.

In its sample, this clonotype was seen many times. The chain links TRBV12-3 or TRBV12-4 to TRBJ1-2; 8 bases fit TRBD1. The CDR3 consists of 15 residues. Trimming cost V 2 bases and J 1 base; bases outside gene matches: 3. Here the CDR3 DNA reads TGTGCCAGCAGTTTAAGGGACAGGAATAACTATGGCTACACCTTC. This codes for CASSLRDRNNYGYTF.

This clonotype was detected only a few times. This sequence joins TRBV19 and TRBJ2-3; perhaps TRBD1 as D (5 bases). This CDR3 spans 16 amino acids. From germline, CDR1 is LNHDA and CDR2 SQIVND (reference sequence). Trimming shortened V by 3 bases and J by 6 bases, and 19 bases separated the two germline ends. The chain's CDR3 is CASSIRKFSRGDTQYF. The CDR3 region has the DNA TGTGCCAGTAGTATTAGGAAGTTTTCAAGGGGCGATACGCAGTATTTT. Using reference TRBV19 and TRBJ2-3 for the parts outside the CDR3, the full variable domain is DGGITQSPKYLFRKEGQNVTLSCEQNLNHDAMYWYRQDPGQGLRLIYYSQIVNDFQKGDIAEGYSVSREKKESFPLTVTSAQKNPTAFYLCASSIRKFSRGDTQYFGPGTRLTVL.

This clonotype has just a few counts. V is TRBV9 and J is TRBJ1-3; perhaps TRBD1 as D (5 bases). In germline, CDR1 is SGDLS, CDR2 YYNGEE. The CDR3 spans 15 residues. The germline V and J ends were trimmed by 4 bases and 0 bases, with 11 bases remaining between them. CDR3 in amino acids: CASSRGTDSGNTIYF. The CDR3 DNA is TGTGCCAGCAGCAGAGGGACGGACTCTGGAAACACCATATATTTT.

At least ten counts were recorded for this clonotype. The rearrangement uses TRBV7-9 and TRBJ2-1, with D maybe TRBD1 (6 bases). V lost 4 bases and J 15 bases, leaving 16 bases between the germline ends. Germline CDR1 SEHNR, CDR2 FQNEAQ (reference sequence). This CDR3 has 12 residues. Written as DNA, the CDR3 is TGTGCCAGCAGCTCATACCACAGAGGGGGGTTCTTC. It translates to CASSSYHRGGFF. Using reference TRBV7-9 and TRBJ2-1 for the parts outside the CDR3, the full variable domain is DTGVSQNPRHKITKRGQNVTFRCDPISEHNRLYWYRQTLGQGPEFLTYFQNEAQLEKSRLLSDRFSAERPKGSFSTLEIQRTEQGDSAMYLCASSSYHRGGFFGPGTRLTVL.

This clonotype appeared a few times. This chain links TRBV7-6 with TRBJ2-3; weak D call: TRBD2 (6 bases). Looked up from germline, CDR1 is SGHVS and CDR2 is FNYEAQ. With 5 bases removed from V and 7 bases from J, the gap between germline ends came to 13 bases. The CDR3 spans 13 residues. CDR3 amino acids: CASSEITSNTQYF. DNA for the CDR3: TGTGCCAGCAGCGAAATAACTAGCAATACGCAGTATTTT.

In this sample, this clonotype is medium-sized (0.01 to 0.1%). V usage is TRBV6-6 and J usage is TRBJ2-5; D ambiguous. Per the germline V gene, CDR1 is MNHNY and CDR2 is SVGAGI (reference sequence). The CDR3 is made up of 11 amino acids. V shed 5 bases and J shed 2 bases, with 3 bases lying between them. CDR3 sequence: CASSQQETQYF. Written as DNA, the CDR3 is TGTGCCAGCAGTCAGCAAGAGACCCAGTACTTC.

This clonotype was found many times. The chain carries TRBV11-1 and TRBJ2-6, with D possibly TRBD2 on 5 matching bases. The CDR3 contains 15 residues. The V gene lost 5 bases and the J gene lost 2 bases, with 10 bases spanning the gap. From germline, CDR1 is SGHAT and CDR2 FQDESV (reference sequence). The DNA of the CDR3 is TGTGCCAGCAGCCTCTGGACTGCTGGGGCCAACGTCCTGACTTTC. It specifies CASSLWTAGANVLTF. The whole variable domain, filled in from reference TRBV11-1 and TRBJ2-6, reads EAEVAQSPRYKITEKSQAVAFWCDPISGHATLYWYRQILGQGPELLVQFQDESVVDDSQLPKDRFSAERLKGVDSTLKIQPAELGDSAMYLCASSLWTAGANVLTFGAGSRLTVL.

This clonotype was picked up many times. The V call is TRBV24-1, the J call TRBJ2-3; 8 positions agree with TRBD1. J gave up 3 bases and V 1 base, and 5 bases lay outside the gene matches. Germline V gene lookup returns CDR1 KGHDR and CDR2 SFDVKD. This CDR3 comprises 16 residues. The CDR3 DNA is TGTGCCACCAGTGATTTAGGGACAGGTGGGACAGATACGCAGTATTTT. Encoded protein: CATSDLGTGGTDTQYF.

This clonotype was seen at least ten times. The rearrangement joins TRBV30 to TRBJ2-1; tentative D call: TRBD1 (6 bases). Deletions cut 2 bases from V and 3 bases from J, with 14 bases between. CDR3 length: 15 residues. CDR1 GTSNPN and CDR2 SVGIG come from the germline V gene (reference sequence). The CDR3 DNA is TGTGCCTGGAGTCCCTGGACAGTGATCTACAATGAGCAGTTCTTC. Protein product: CAWSPWTVIYNEQFF.

In its sample, this clonotype was seen a few times. V gene TRBV5-6 combines with J gene TRBJ1-1; 7 bases line up with TRBD1. This CDR3 spans 14 amino acids. V was pared by 0 bases and J by 4 bases, with 3 bases of the junction left unmatched. Germline assignment: CDR1 SGHDT and CDR2 YYEEEE. The CDR3 sequence is CASSLVGGGTEAFF. CDR3 DNA sequence: TGTGCCAGCAGCTTGGTAGGGGGCGGCACTGAAGCTTTCTTT.

This clonotype was seen ten or more times. The chain combines TRBV20-1 with TRBJ2-3, with D maybe TRBD2 (6 bases). This CDR3 comprises 13 residues. CDR1 and CDR2 (germline): DFQATT, SNEGSKA (reference sequence). V was pared by 4 bases and J by 4 bases, with 12 bases between. CDR3 amino acids: CSANSGGADTQYF. CDR3 DNA: TGCAGTGCTAATAGCGGAGGGGCAGATACGCAGTATTTT.

This clonotype appeared many times. V is TRBV3-1 and J is TRBJ1-2; D uncertain. The CDR3 has 14 residues. Germline V gives CDR1 LGHDT, CDR2 YNNKEL (reference sequence). V lost 0 bases and J lost 7, with 12 bases in between. DNA of the CDR3: TGTGCCAGCAGCCAAGACAGGTCCAACGCTGGCTACACCTTC. Encoded protein: CASSQDRSNAGYTF.

The chain is built from TRBV27 and TRBJ2-7, with TRBD1 matching over 7 bases. The germline gives CDR1 MNHEY, CDR2 SMNVEV (reference sequence). The CDR3 contains 14 residues. V gave up 6 bases and J gave up 0 bases; unmatched junction bases: 5. CDR3 nucleotides: TGTGCCAGCAGACCCGGGACAGTCTCCTACGAGCAGTACTTC. Amino acids: CASRPGTVSYEQYF.

This clonotype has a count of ten or more. The rearrangement joins TRBV20-1 to TRBJ1-3; D might be TRBD1 (5 bases). Between the trimmed V and J ends, which lost 6 bases and 7 bases, there was a span of 16 bases. The germline V gene encodes CDR1 DFQATT and CDR2 SNEGSKA (reference sequence). The CDR3 extends over 13 amino acids. The CDR3 DNA follows: TGCAGTGCCACACCGGGGGGGTTGAACACCATATATTTT. Residues: CSATPGGLNTIYF.

This clonotype has ten or more counts. This chain connects TRBV24-1 to TRBJ2-5; the D call may be TRBD1 or TRBD2 (5 bases each). This CDR3 has 16 residues. Germline assignment: CDR1 KGHDR and CDR2 SFDVKD. Deletions cut 1 base from V and 3 bases from J, with 14 bases between. CDR3 sequence: CATSDFEGSGKETQYF. The CDR3 coding sequence is TGTGCCACCAGTGATTTCGAGGGGTCTGGGAAAGAGACCCAGTACTTC.

This clonotype was picked up many times. The chain employs TRBV4-3 and TRBJ2-1; tentatively, D is TRBD1 or TRBD2 (5 bases each). Germline V gene data show CDR1 as LGHNA and CDR2 as YSLEER. The CDR3 totals 16 residues. V was shortened by 3 bases and J by 8 bases, with 20 bases between the two germline ends. CDR3 bases: TGCGCCAGCAGCCAGAGAGGGGTCGAGGGAGTGGATGAGCAGTTCTTC. Translated: CASSQRGVEGVDEQFF.

The genes are TRBV9 and TRBJ1-3; D is undetermined. This CDR3 has 15 amino acids. V shed 4 bases and J shed 3 bases, with 14 bases lying between them. The germline V gene has CDR1 SGDLS and CDR2 YYNGEE. The CDR3 coding sequence is TGTGCCAGCAGCTCGACTCACTCCTGTGGAAACACCATATATTTT. This translates into CASSSTHSCGNTIYF.

This chain uses TRBV6-2 or TRBV6-3 with TRBJ2-3; 7 positions match TRBD2. V gave up 3 bases and J gave up 4 bases; unmatched junction bases: 4. Germline CDR1 reads MNHEY; CDR2 reads SVGEGT. CDR3 length: 14 amino acids. DNA for the CDR3: TGTGCCAGCAGTTATACTAGCGTCGCAGATACGCAGTATTTT. This codes for CASSYTSVADTQYF.

This clonotype has a handful of counts. CDR3 nucleotide sequence: TGCAGTGCTAGAGATCTAGCGGGGGGCCACCAAGAGACCCAGTACTTC. Translated: CSARDLAGGHQETQYF. J is TRBJ2-5 and V is TRBV20-1; the match to TRBD2 covers 11 bases. Trimming removed 0 bases from V and 0 bases from J; junction bases left unmatched: 3. The CDR3 is 16 residues long. Germline CDR1 and CDR2: DFQATT and SNEGSKA (reference sequence).

This clonotype was seen ten or more times. The rearrangement links TRBV29-1 to TRBJ2-2, with 7 bases identical to TRBD1. After removal of 4 bases from V and 5 bases from J, the junction contained 1 base not matched to a gene. This CDR3 has 12 amino acids. CDR1 and CDR2 from the germline V gene are SQVTM and ANQGSEA. Here the CDR3 DNA reads TGCAGCGTTGCCAGGGGGACCGGGGAGCTGTTTTTT. Translating it yields CSVARGTGELFF.

This clonotype has at least ten counts. V usage is TRBV29-1 and J usage is TRBJ2-2; D gene unclear. Germline loops: CDR1 SQVTM, CDR2 ANQGSEA. The CDR3 covers 15 residues. V shed 5 bases and J shed 0 bases, with 13 bases lying between them. The CDR3 DNA reads TGCAGCGTTAGAGGAGCACACGCGAACACCGGGGAGCTGTTTTTT. It translates to CSVRGAHANTGELFF.

This clonotype has at least ten counts. The CDR3 region has the DNA TGTGCCAGCTGTAATGACATTCCGGAATGTCATTCACCCCTCCACTTT. Its protein product is CASCNDIPECHSPLHF. J is TRBJ1-6 and V is TRBV9; no clear D. V was clipped by 7 bases and J by 8 bases, with 22 bases between them. The CDR3 is made up of 16 amino acids. Germline CDR1 reads SGDLS; CDR2 reads YYNGEE.

Only a few counts were recorded for this clonotype. This sequence joins TRBV7-2 and TRBJ2-7; TRBD1 matches at 7 bases. Trimming cost V 2 bases and J 6 bases; bases outside gene matches: 16. The CDR3 contains 17 residues. Looked up from germline, CDR1 is SGHTA and CDR2 is FQGNSA. The CDR3 loop reads CASSLRLGYGRGTEQYF. The CDR3 DNA follows: TGTGCCAGCAGCTTACGATTGGGATACGGCAGGGGGACCGAGCAGTACTTC.

This clonotype was found a few times. This chain joins TRBV6-2 or TRBV6-3 and TRBJ1-1; TRBD1 matches at 7 bases. Trimming at V came to 5 bases and at J to 1 base, leaving 10 bases not matched to a gene. This CDR3 contains 16 residues. In germline, CDR1 is MNHEY, CDR2 SVGEGT. Here the CDR3 reads CASSAGGMYGNTEAFF. The CDR3 nucleotides read TGTGCCAGCAGTGCAGGGGGAATGTACGGGAACACTGAAGCTTTCTTT.

This clonotype was seen a handful of times. The gene calls are TRBV5-1 and TRBJ2-3; 7 nucleotides align to TRBD1. The CDR3 contains 17 residues. From germline, CDR1 is SGHRS and CDR2 YFSETQ. V gave up 1 base and J gave up 4 bases; unmatched junction bases: 12. CDR3 loop: CASSLPVGQAYADTQYF. The CDR3 coding sequence is TGCGCCAGCAGCTTGCCCGTAGGACAGGCTTACGCAGATACGCAGTATTTT.